This T cell receptor (beta chain) was sequenced for a study of blood T cell repertoires in COVID-19. V lost 3 bases and J 5 bases, leaving 22 bases between the germline ends. From germline, CDR1 is LGHNA and CDR2 YNFKEQ. This CDR3 comprises 17 residues. How the authors handled the data: Using reference gene primer amplification, nucleated cell counts were estimated. TCRdb's copy holds only in-frame clones and misses some; the assay was immunoSEQ multiplex PCR. For V, J and clone size, that table is used; D and trimming come from the DNA. The sample includes about 180,000 clones, roughly 87% of them seen just once. This clone was counted only a few times.

The sequencing input was PBMCs or T cells enriched from blood (not recorded which). This sequence was found in a human donor with acute COVID-19. The donor label of this sample is uncertain. The chain has TRBV4-2 and TRBJ2-5; perhaps TRBD1 as D (5 bases). CDR3 sequence (DNA): TGTGCCAGCAGCCAGCCTCTAGGACCAGGGAAGGGGGAGACCCAGTACTTC. The encoded protein is CASSQPLGPGKGETQYF.